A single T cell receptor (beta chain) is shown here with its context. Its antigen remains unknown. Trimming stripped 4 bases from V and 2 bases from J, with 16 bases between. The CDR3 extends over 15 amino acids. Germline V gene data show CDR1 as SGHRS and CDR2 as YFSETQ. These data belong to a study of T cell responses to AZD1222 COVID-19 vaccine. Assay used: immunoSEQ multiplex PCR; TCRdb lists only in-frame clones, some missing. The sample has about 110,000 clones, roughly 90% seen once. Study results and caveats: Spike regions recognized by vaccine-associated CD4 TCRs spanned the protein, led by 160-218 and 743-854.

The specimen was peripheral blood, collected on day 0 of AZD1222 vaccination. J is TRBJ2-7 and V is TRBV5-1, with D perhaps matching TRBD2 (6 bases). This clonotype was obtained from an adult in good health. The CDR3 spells CASSHPSDGTYEQYF. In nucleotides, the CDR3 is TGCGCCAGCAGCCACCCTAGCGACGGAACCTACGAGCAGTACTTC.